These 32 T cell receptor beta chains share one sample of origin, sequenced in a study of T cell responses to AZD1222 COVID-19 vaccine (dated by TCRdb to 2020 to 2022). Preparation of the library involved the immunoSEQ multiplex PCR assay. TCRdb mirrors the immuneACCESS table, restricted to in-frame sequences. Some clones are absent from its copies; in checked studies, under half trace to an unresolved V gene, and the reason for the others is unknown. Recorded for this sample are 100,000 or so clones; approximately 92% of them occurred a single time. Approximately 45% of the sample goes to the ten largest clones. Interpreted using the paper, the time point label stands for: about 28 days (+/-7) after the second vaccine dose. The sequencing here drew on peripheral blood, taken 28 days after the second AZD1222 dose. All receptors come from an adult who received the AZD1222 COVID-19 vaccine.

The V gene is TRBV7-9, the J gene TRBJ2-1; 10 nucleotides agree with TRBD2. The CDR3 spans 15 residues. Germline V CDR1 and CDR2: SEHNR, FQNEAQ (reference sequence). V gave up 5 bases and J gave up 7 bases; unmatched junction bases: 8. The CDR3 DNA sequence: TGTGCCAGCAGCCTAAGCGGGAGGGCCGCTAATGAGCAGTTCTTC. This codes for CASSLSGRAANEQFF.

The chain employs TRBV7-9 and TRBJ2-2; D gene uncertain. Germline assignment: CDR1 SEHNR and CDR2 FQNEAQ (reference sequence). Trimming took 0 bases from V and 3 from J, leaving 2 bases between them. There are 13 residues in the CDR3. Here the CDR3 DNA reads TGTGCCAGCAGCTTAGCAGACACCGGGGAGCTGTTTTTT. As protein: CASSLADTGELFF.

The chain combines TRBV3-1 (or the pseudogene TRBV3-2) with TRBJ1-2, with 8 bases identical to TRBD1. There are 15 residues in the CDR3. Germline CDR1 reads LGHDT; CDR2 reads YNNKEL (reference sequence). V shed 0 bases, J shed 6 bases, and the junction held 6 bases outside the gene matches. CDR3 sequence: CASSQDLNRGDGYTF. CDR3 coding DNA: TGTGCCAGCAGCCAAGATTTAAACAGGGGGGATGGCTACACCTTC.

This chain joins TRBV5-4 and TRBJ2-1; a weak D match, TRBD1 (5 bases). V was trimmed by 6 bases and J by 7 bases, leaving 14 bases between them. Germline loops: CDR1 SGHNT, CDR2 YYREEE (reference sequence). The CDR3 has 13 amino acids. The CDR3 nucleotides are TGTGCCAGCACCCCGGACGCAGGGAATGAGCAGTTCTTC. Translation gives CASTPDAGNEQFF.

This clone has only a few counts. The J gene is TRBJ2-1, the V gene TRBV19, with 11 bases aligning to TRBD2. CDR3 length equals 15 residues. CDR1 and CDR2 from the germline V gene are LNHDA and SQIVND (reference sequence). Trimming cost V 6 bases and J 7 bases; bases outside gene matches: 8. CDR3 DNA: TGTGCCAGTAGACCGGGACTAGCGGAACGAAATGAGCAGTTCTTC. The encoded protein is CASRPGLAERNEQFF.

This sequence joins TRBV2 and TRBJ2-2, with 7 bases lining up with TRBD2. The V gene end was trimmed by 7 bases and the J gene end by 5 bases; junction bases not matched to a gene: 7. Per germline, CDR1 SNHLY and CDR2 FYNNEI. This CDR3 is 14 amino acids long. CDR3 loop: CASKLGGSTGELFF. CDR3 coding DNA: TGTGCCAGCAAGCTGGGGGGGAGTACCGGGGAGCTGTTTTTT.

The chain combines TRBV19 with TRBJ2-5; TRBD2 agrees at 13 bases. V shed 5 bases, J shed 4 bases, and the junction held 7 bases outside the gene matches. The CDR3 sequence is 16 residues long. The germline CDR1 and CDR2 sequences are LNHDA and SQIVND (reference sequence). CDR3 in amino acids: CASSPGLAGVVETQYF. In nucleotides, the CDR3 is TGTGCCAGTAGTCCTGGACTAGCGGGAGTCGTAGAGACCCAGTACTTC.

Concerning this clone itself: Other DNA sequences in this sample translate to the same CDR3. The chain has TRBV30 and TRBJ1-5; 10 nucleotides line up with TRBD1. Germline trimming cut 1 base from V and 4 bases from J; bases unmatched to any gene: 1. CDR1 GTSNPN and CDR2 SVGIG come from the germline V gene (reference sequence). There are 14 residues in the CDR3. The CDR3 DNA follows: TGTGCCTGGAGTGGGACAGGGGGGAATCAGCCCCAGCATTTT. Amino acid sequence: CAWSGTGGNQPQHF.

The CDR3 coding sequence is TGTGCCAGCAGATCGGGACAGCAGAACACTGAAGCTTTCTTT. It yields the protein CASRSGQQNTEAFF. The rearrangement joins TRBV7-3 to TRBJ1-1, with TRBD1 matching over 7 bases. The V gene end was trimmed by 6 bases and the J gene end by 1 base; junction bases not matched to a gene: 5. Per the germline V gene, CDR1 is SGHTA and CDR2 is FQGTGA. The CDR3 loop spans 14 amino acids.

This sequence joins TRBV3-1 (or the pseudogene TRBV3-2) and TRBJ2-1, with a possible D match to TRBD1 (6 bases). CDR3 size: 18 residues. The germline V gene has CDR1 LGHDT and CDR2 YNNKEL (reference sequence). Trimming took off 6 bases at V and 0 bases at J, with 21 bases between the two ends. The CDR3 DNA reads TGTGCCAGCAGTGTTCCCGGTGGGGGCACAAACTCCTACAATGAGCAGTTCTTC. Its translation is CASSVPGGGTNSYNEQFF.

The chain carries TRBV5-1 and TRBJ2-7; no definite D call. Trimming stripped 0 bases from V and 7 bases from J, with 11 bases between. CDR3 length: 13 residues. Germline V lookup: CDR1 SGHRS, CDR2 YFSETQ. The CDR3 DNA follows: TGCGCCAGCAGCTTGGTCTCGGGCGGTGAGCAGTACTTC. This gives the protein CASSLVSGGEQYF.

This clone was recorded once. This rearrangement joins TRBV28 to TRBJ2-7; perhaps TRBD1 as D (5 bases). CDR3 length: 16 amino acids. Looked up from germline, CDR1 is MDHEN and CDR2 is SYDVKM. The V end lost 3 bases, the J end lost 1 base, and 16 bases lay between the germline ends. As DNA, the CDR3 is TGTGCCAGCAGTTTTCAGAGACAGCTCGGGTCCTACGAGCAGTACTTC. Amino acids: CASSFQRQLGSYEQYF.

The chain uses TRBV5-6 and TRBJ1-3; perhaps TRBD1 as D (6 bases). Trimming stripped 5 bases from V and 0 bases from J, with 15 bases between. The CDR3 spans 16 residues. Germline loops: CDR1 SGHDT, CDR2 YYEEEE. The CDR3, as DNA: TGTGCCAGCAGGGTGGGGGCGGGCGTCTCTGGAAACACCATATATTTT. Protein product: CASRVGAGVSGNTIYF.

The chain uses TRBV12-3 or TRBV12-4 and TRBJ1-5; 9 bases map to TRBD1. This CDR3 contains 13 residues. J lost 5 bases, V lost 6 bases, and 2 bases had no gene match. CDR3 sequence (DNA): TGTGCCAGCAGACAGGGGGCCGATCAGCCCCAGCATTTT. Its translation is CASRQGADQPQHF.

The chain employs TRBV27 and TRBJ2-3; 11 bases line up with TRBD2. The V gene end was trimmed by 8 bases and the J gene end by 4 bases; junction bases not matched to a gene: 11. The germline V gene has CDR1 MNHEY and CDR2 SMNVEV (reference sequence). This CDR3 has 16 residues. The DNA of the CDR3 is TGTGCCAGCGCTGCGAGACTAGCGGGACCCGCAGATACGCAGTATTTT. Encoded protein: CASAARLAGPADTQYF.

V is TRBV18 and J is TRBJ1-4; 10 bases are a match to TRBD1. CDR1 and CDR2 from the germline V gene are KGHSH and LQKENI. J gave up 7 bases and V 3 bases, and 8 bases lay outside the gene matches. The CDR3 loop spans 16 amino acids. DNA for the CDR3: TGTGCCAGCTCACCGGACCGGGACAGGGGAGGTGAAAAACTGTTTTTT. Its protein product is CASSPDRDRGGEKLFF.

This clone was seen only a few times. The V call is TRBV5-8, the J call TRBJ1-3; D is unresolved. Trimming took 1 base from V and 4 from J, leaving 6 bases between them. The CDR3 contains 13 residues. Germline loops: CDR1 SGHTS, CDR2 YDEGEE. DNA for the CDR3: TGTGCCAGCAGCTTGACAACAGGAAACACCATATATTTT. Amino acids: CASSLTTGNTIYF.

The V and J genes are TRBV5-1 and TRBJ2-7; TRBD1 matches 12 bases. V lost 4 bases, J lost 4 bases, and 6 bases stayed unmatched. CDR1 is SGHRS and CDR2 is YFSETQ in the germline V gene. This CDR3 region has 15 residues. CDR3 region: CASSPQGQGAYEQYF. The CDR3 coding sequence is TGCGCCAGCAGCCCACAGGGACAGGGGGCATACGAGCAGTACTTC. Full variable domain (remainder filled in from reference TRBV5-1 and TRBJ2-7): KAGVTQTPRYLIKTRGQQVTLSCSPISGHRSVSWYQQTPGQGLQFLFEYFSETQRNKGNFPGRFSGRQFSNSRSEMNVSTLELGDSALYLCASSPQGQGAYEQYFGPGTRLTVT.

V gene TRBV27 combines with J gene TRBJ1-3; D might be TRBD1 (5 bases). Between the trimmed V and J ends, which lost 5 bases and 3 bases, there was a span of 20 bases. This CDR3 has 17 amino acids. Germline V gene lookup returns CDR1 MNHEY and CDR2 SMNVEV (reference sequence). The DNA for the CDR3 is TGTGCCAGCAGTCCCCATAACTTTCCAGGGAATGGAAACACCATATATTTT. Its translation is CASSPHNFPGNGNTIYF.

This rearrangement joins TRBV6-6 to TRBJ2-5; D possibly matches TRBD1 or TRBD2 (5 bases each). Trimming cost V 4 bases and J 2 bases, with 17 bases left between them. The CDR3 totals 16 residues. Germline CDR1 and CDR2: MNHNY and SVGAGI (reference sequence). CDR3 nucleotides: TGTGCCAGCAGTTCGGGAAAGGGGCTGAGGCAAGAGACCCAGTACTTC. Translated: CASSSGKGLRQETQYF.

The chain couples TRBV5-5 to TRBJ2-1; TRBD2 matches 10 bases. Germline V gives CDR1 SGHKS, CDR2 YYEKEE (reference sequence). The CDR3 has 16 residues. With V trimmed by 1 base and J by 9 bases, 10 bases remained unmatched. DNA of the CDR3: TGTGCCAGCAGCTTGTCAAGCGGGAGGGCCCATGTTGAGCAGTTCTTC. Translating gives CASSLSSGRAHVEQFF.

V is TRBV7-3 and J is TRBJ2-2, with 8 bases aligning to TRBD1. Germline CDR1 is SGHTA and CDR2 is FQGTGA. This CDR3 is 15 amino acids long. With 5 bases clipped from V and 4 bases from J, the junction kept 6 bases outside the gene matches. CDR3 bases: TGTGCCAGCAGCCCCCGGCAGGGGGCCACCGGGGAGCTGTTTTTT. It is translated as CASSPRQGATGELFF. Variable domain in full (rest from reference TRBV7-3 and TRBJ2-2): GAGVSQTPSNKVTEKGKYVELRCDPISGHTALYWYRQSLGQGPEFLIYFQGTGAADDSGLPNDRFFAVRPEGSVSTLKIQRTERGDSAVYLCASSPRQGATGELFFGEGSRLTVL.

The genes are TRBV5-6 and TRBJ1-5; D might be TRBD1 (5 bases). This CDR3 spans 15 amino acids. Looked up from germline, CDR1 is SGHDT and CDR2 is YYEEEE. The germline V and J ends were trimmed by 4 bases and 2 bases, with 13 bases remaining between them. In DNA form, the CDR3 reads TGTGCCAGCAGCGCCGGGACTTTTCGCAATCAGCCCCAGCATTTT. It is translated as CASSAGTFRNQPQHF.

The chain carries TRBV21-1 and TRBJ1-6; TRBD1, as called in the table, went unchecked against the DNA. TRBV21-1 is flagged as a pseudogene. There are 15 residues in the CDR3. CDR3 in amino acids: CASSKTSRNNSPLHF. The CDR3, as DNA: TGTGCCAGCAGCAAAACGTCCAGGAATAATTCACCCCTCCACTTT.

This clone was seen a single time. The CDR3 DNA follows: TGTGCCAGCAGTGCTGTGCGGGAGGACTCCTACGAGCAGTACTTC. This codes for CASSAVREDSYEQYF. V is TRBV2 and J is TRBJ2-7; 8 bases agree with TRBD2. Germline CDR1 SNHLY, CDR2 FYNNEI. The CDR3 has 15 residues. V shed 4 bases, J shed 0 bases, and the junction held 5 bases outside the gene matches.

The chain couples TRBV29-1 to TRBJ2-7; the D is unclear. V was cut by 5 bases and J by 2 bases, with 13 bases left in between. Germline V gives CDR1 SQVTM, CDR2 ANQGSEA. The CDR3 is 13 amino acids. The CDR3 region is CSVTTRAAYEQYF. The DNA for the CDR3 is TGCAGCGTTACGACTCGGGCCGCCTACGAGCAGTACTTC.

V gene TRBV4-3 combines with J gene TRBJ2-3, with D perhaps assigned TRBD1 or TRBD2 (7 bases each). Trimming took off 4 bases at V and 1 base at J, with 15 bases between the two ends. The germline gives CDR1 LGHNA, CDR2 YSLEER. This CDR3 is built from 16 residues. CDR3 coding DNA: TGCGCCAGCAGCCCGGGAGGAGGGGGCGGCACAGATACGCAGTATTTT. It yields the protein CASSPGGGGGTDTQYF.

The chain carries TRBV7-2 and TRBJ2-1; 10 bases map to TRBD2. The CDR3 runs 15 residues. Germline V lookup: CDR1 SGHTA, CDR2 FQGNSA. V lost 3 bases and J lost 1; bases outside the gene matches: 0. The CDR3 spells CASSLGLASYNEQFF. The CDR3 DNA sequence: TGTGCCAGCAGCTTGGGACTAGCGTCCTACAATGAGCAGTTCTTC. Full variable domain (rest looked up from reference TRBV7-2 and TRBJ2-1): GAGVSQSPSNKVTEKGKDVELRCDPISGHTALYWYRQSLGQGLEFLIYFQGNSAPDKSGLPSDRFSAERTGGSVSTLTIQRTQQEDSAVYLCASSLGLASYNEQFFGPGTRLTVL.

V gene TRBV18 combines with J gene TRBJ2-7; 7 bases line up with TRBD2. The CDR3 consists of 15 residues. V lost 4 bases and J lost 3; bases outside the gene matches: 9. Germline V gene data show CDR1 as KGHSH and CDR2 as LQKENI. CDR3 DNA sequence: TGTGCCAGCTCACGAGGTTCAGCGGGGAACTACGAGCAGTACTTC. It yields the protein CASSRGSAGNYEQYF.

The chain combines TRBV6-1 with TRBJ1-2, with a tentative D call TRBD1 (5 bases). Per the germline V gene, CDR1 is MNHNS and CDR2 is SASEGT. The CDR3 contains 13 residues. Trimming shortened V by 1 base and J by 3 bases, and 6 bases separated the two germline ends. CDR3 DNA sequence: TGTGCCAGCAGTGAAGTGACAGACTATGGCTACACCTTC. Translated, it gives CASSEVTDYGYTF.

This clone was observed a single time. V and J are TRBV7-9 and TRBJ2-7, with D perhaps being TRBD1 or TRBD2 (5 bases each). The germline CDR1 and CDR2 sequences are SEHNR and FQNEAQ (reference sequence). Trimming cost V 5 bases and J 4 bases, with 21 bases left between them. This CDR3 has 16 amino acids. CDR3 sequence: CASSPMYRDGLYEQYF. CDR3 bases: TGTGCCAGCAGCCCGATGTATCGGGACGGACTGTACGAGCAGTACTTC. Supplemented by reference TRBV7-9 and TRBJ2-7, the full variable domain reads DTGVSQNPRHKITKRGQNVTFRCDPISEHNRLYWYRQTLGQGPEFLTYFQNEAQLEKSRLLSDRFSAERPKGSFSTLEIQRTEQGDSAMYLCASSPMYRDGLYEQYFGPGTRLTVT.

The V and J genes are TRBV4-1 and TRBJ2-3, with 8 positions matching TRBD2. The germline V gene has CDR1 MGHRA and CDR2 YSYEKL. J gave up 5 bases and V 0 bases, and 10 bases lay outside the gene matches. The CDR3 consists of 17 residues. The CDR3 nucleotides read TGCGCCAGCAGCCAAGATAACAGCGGGGGTCTTGAAGATACGCAGTATTTT. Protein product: CASSQDNSGGLEDTQYF.